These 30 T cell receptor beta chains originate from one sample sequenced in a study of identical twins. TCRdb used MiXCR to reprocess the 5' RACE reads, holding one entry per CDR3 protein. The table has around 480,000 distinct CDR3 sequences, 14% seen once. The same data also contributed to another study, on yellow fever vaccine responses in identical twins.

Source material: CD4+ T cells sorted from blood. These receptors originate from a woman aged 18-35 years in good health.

This chain's CDR3 is CASSFKGGKETQYF. For the CDR3, the DNA is TGTGCCAGCAGCTTTAAAGGAGGGAAAGAGACCCAGTACTTC. This chain links TRBV7-9 with TRBJ2-5, with a possible D match to TRBD2 (6 bases). Looked up from germline, CDR1 is SEHNR and CDR2 is FQNEAQ (reference sequence). The CDR3 runs to 14 residues. V shed 3 bases and J shed 3 bases, with 11 bases lying between them. Complete variable domain (other parts from reference TRBV7-9 and TRBJ2-5): DTGVSQNPRHKITKRGQNVTFRCDPISEHNRLYWYRQTLGQGPEFLTYFQNEAQLEKSRLLSDRFSAERPKGSFSTLEIQRTEQGDSAMYLCASSFKGGKETQYFGPGTRLLVL.

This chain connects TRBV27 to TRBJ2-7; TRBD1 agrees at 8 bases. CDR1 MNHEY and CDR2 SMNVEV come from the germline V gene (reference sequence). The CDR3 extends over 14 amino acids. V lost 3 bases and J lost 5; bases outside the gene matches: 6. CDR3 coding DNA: TGTGCCAGCAGTTTTGCCGACAGGGGCCACGAGCAGTACTTC. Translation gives CASSFADRGHEQYF.

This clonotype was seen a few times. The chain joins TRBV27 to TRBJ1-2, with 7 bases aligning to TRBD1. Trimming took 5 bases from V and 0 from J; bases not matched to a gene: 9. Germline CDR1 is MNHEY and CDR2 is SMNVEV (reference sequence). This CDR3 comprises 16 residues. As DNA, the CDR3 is TGTGCCAGCAGTCGCCCCGACAGGGATGCTAACTATGGCTACACCTTC. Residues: CASSRPDRDANYGYTF.

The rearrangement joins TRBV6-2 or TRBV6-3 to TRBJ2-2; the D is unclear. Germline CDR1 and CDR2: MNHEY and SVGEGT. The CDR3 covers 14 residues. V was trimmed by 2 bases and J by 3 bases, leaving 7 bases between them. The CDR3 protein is CASSYELHTGELFF. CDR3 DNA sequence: TGTGCCAGCAGTTACGAACTCCACACCGGGGAGCTGTTTTTT.

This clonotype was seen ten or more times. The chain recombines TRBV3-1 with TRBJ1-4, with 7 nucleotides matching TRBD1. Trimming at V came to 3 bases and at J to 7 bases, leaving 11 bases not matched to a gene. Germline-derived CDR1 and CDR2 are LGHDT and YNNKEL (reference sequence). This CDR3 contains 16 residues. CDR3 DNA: TGTGCCAGCAGCCACCCCGAAACAGGGGAGGGTGAAAAACTGTTTTTT. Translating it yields CASSHPETGEGEKLFF.

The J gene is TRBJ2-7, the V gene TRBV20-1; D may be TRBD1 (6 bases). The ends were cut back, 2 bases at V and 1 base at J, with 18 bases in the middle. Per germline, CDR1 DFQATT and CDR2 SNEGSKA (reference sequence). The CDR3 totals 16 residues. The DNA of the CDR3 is TGCAGTGCTAGATCCCCCAGGGGAGCGATATCCTACGAGCAGTACTTC. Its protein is CSARSPRGAISYEQYF.

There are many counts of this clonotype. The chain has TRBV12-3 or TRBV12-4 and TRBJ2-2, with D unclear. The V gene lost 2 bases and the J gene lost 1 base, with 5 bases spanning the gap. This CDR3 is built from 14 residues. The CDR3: CASSLFKNTGELFF. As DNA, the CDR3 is TGTGCCAGCAGTTTATTTAAGAACACCGGGGAGCTGTTTTTT.

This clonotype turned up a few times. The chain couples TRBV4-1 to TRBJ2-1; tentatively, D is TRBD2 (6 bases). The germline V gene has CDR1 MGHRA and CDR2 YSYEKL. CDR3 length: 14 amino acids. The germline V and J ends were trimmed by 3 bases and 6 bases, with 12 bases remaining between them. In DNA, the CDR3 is TGCGCCAGCAGCCAGGTGACTAGGGTCAATGAGCAGTTCTTC. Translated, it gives CASSQVTRVNEQFF.

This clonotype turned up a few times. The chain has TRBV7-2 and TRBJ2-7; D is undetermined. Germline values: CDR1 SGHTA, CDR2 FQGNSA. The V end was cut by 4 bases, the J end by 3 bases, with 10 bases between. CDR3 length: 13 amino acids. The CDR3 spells CASSSAGYYEQYF. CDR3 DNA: TGTGCCAGCAGCTCCGCCGGCTACTACGAGCAGTACTTC. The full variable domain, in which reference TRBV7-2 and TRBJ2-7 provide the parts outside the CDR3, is GAGVSQSPSNKVTEKGKDVELRCDPISGHTALYWYRQSLGQGLEFLIYFQGNSAPDKSGLPSDRFSAERTGGSVSTLTIQRTQQEDSAVYLCASSSAGYYEQYFGPGTRLTVT.

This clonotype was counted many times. CDR3 residues: CASSLRETEAFF. CDR3 nucleotide sequence: TGTGCCAGCAGTTTGAGGGAGACTGAAGCTTTCTTT. The rearrangement uses TRBV12-3 or TRBV12-4 and TRBJ1-1; the D is unclear. This CDR3 has 12 residues. Trimming pared 3 bases from V and 5 bases from J, leaving 7 bases between.

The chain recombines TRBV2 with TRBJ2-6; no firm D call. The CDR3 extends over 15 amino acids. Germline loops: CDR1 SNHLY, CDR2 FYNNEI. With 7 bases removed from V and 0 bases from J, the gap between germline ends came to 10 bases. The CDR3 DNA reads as TGTGCCAGCAAAAAAGGAGTCTCTGGGGCCAACGTCCTGACTTTC. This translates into CASKKGVSGANVLTF.

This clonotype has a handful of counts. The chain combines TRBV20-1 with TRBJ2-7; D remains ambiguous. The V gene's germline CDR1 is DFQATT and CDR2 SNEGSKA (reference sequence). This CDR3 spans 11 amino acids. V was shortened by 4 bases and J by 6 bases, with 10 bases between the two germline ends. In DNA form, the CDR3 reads TGCAGTGCTACGGACCATTTCGAGCAGTACTTC. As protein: CSATDHFEQYF.

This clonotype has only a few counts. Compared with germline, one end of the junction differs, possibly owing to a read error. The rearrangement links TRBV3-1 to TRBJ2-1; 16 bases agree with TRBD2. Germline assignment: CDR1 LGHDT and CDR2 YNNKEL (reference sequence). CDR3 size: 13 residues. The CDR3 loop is CASSGGLAGGPAF. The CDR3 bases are TGTGCCAGCAGCGGGGGACTAGCGGGAGGGCCGGCCTTC.

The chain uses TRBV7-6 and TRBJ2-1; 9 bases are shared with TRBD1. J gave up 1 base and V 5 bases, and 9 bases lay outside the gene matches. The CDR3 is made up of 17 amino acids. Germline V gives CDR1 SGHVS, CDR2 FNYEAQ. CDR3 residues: CASSRRRDRVSYNEQFF. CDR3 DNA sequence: TGTGCCAGCAGCCGCCGAAGGGACAGGGTGTCCTACAATGAGCAGTTCTTC.

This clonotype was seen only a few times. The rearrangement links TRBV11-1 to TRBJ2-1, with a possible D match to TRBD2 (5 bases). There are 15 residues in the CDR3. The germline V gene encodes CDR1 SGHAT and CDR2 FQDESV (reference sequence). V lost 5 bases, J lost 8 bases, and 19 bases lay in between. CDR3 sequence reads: CASSQNPGRYDEQFF. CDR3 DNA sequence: TGTGCCAGCAGCCAGAACCCGGGAAGATACGATGAGCAGTTCTTC.

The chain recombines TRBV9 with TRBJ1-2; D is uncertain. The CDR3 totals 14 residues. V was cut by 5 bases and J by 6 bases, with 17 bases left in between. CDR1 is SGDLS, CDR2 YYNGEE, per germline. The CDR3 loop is CASRGPGPANGYTF. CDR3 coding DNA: TGTGCCAGCAGAGGCCCGGGCCCCGCTAATGGCTACACCTTC.

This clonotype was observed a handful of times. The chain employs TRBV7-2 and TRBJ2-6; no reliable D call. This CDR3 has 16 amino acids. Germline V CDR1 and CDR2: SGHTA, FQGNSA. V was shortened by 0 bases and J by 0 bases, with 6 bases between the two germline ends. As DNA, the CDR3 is TGTGCCAGCAGCTTAGCGCCCCTCTCTGGGGCCAACGTCCTGACTTTC. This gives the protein CASSLAPLSGANVLTF.

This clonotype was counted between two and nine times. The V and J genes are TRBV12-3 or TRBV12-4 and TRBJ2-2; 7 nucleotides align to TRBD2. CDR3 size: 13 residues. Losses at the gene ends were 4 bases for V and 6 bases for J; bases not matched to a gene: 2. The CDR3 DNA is TGTGCCAGCAGTTCACGGGGGGCCGGGGAGCTGTTTTTT. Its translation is CASSSRGAGELFF.

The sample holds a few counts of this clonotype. The CDR3 DNA reads TGTGCCAGCAGTTACTCAAGGCTCGACCGGGACAACGTCCTGACTTTC. It is translated as CASSYSRLDRDNVLTF. The genes are TRBV6-5 and TRBJ2-6, with D possibly matching TRBD2 (5 bases). CDR1 MNHEY and CDR2 SVGAGI come from the germline V gene. Trimming shortened V by 0 bases and J by 9 bases, and 15 bases separated the two germline ends. The CDR3 loop spans 16 amino acids.

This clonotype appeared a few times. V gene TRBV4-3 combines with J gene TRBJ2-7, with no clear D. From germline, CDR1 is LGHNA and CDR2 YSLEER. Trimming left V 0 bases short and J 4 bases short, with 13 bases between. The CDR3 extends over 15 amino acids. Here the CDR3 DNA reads TGCGCCAGCAGCCAAGACGCGAGAGGACCTTACGAGCAGTACTTC. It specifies CASSQDARGPYEQYF.

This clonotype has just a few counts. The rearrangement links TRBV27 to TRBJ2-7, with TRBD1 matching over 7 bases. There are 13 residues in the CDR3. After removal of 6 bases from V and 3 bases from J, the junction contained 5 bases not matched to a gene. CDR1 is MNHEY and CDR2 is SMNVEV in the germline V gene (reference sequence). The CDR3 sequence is CASRRTGYYEQYF. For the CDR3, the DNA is TGTGCCAGCAGGAGGACAGGATACTACGAGCAGTACTTC.

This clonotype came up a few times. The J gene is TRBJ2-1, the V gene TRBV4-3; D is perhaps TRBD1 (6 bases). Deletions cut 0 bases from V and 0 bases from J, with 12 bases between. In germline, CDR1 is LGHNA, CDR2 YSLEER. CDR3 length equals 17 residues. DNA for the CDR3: TGCGCCAGCAGCCAAGAAGCTAGAGGGGGCTCCTACAATGAGCAGTTCTTC. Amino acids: CASSQEARGGSYNEQFF.

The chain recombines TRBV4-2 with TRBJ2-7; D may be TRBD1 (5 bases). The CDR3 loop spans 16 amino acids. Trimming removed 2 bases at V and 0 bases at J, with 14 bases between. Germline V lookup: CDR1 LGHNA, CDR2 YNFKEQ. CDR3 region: CASSQKGGASSYEQYF. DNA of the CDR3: TGTGCCAGCAGCCAAAAAGGTGGGGCTAGCTCCTACGAGCAGTACTTC.

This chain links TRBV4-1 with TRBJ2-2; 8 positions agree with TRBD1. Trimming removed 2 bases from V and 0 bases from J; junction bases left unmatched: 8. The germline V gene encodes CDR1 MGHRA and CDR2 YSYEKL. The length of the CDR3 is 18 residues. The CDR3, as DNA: TGCGCCAGCAGCCAACATGTTCAGGGGGCCGCGAACACCGGGGAGCTGTTTTTT. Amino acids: CASSQHVQGAANTGELFF.

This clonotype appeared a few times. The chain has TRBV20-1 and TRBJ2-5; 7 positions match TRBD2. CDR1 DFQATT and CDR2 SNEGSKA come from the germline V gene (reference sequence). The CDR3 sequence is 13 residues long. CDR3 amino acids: CSHRGGPRETQYF. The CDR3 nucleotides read TGCAGCCACCGCGGGGGTCCCCGGGAGACCCAGTACTTC.

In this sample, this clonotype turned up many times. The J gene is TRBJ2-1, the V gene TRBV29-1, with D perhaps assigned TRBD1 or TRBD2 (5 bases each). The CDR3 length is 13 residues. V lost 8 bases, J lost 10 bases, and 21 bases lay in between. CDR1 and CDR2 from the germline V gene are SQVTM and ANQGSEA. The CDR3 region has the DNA TGCAGCCTGACTCCTGGGGGTAGTTTCGAGCAGTTCTTC. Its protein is CSLTPGGSFEQFF.

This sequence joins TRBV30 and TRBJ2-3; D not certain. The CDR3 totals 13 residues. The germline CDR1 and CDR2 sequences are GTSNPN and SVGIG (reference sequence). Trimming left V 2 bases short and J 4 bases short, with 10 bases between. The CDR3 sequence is CAWSHGFSDTQYF. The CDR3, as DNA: TGTGCCTGGAGTCACGGGTTCTCAGATACGCAGTATTTT.

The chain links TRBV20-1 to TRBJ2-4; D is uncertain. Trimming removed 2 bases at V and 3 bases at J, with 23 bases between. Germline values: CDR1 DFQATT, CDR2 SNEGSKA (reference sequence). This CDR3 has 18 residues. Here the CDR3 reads CSARNLRTVEPVKNIQYF. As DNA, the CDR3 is TGCAGTGCTAGAAACCTTAGGACCGTAGAGCCAGTCAAAAACATTCAGTACTTC.

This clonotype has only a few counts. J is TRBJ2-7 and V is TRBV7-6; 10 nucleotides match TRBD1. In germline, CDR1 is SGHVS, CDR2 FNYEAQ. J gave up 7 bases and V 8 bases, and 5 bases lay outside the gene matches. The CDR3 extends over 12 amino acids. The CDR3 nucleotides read TGTGCCAGCGGGAGGGGACAGGGGGAGCAGTACTTC. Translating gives CASGRGQGEQYF. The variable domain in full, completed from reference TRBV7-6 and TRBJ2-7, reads GAGVSQSPRYKVTKRGQDVALRCDPISGHVSLYWYRQALGQGPEFLTYFNYEAQQDKSGLPNDRFSAERPEGSISTLTIQRTEQRDSAMYRCASGRGQGEQYFGPGTRLTVT.

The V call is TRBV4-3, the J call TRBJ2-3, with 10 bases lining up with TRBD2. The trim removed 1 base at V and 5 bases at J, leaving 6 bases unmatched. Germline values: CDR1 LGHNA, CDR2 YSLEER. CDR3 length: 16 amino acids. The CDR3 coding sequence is TGCGCCAGCAGCCAAGGTTTGGCTAGCGGGAGAGATACGCAGTATTTT. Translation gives CASSQGLASGRDTQYF.